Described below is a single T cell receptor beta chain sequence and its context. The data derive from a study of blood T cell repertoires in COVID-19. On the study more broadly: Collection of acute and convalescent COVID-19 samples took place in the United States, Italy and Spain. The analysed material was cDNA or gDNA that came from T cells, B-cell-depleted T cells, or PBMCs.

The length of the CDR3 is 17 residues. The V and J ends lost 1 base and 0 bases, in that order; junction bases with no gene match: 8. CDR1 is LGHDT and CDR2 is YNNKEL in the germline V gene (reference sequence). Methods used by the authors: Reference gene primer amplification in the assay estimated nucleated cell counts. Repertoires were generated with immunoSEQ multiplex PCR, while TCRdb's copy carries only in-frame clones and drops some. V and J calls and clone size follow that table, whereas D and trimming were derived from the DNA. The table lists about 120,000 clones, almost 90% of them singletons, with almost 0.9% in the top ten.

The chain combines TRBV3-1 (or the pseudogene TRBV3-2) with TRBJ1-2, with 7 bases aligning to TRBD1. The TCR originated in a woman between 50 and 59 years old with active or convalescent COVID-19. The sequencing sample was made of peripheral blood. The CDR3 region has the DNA TGTGCCAGCAGCCAAGCGGTGGGGACAGTTTCTAACTATGGCTACACCTTC. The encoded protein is CASSQAVGTVSNYGYTF.